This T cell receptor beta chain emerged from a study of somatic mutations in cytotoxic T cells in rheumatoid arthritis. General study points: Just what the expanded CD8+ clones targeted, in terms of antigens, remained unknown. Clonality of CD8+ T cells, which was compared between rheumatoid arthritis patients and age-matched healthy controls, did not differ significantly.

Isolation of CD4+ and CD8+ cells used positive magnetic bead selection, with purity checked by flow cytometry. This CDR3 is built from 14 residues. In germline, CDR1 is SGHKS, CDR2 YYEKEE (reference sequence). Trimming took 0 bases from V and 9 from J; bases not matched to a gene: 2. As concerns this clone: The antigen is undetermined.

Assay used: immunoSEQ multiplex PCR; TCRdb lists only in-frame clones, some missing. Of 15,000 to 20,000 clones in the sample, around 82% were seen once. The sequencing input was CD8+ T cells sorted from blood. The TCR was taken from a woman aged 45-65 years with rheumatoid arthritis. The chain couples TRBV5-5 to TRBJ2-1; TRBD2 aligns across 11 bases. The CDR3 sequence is CASSLGLAGSEQFF. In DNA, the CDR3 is TGTGCCAGCAGCTTGGGACTAGCGGGGTCTGAGCAGTTCTTC. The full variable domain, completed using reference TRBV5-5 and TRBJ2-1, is DAGVTQSPTHLIKTRGQQVTLRCSPISGHKSVSWYQQVLGQGPQFIFQYYEKEERGRGNFPDRFSARQFPNYSSELNVNALLLGDSALYLCASSLGLAGSEQFFGPGTRLTVL.